These T cell receptor beta chains were read from a single sample in a study of blood T cell repertoires in COVID-19. The data were produced by immunoSEQ multiplex PCR, yet TCRdb's version contains in-frame clones alone and is incomplete. The sample includes some 310,000 clones, nearly 90% of them seen just once. The sequenced material came from PBMCs or T cells enriched from blood (not recorded which). These receptor sequences come from a woman aged 25-40 years who had recovered from COVID-19. CDR3s include the opening cysteine and the closing phenylalanine or tryptophan. Fields, in order: V gene, CDR3 length, J gene, D gene, clone size, CDR3 protein, CDR3 DNA. D genes are given only for firm matches. The listing skips clone size in some rows; elsewhere it reads once, few, many or a size class.

TRBV28	19	TRBJ2-5	.	few	CASSFIFGIGTPAKETQYF	TGTGCCAGCAGTTTCATCTTCGGGATTGGGACTCCCGCTAAAGAGACCCAGTACTTC
TRBV12-3/TRBV12-4	13	TRBJ1-2	.	.	CASTKPGQHGYTF	TGTGCCAGCACCAAACCCGGACAGCATGGCTACACCTTC
TRBV5-1	14	TRBJ1-6	TRBD1	.	CASSWGQNNSPLHF	TGCGCCAGCAGCTGGGGACAGAATAATTCACCCCTCCACTTT
TRBV4-3	15	TRBJ1-4	.	.	CASSQDSATNEKLFF	TGCGCCAGCAGCCAAGACAGTGCAACTAATGAAAAACTGTTTTTT
TRBV16	16	TRBJ2-1	.	.	CASSPSGGQSYNEQFF	TGTGCCAGCAGCCCATCGGGGGGACAGAGCTACAATGAGCAGTTCTTC
TRBV13	17	TRBJ2-7	.	.	CASRSSHRATPSYEQYF	TGTGCCAGCAGATCAAGTCACAGGGCGACCCCCTCCTACGAGCAGTACTTC
TRBV4-3	16	TRBJ1-4	TRBD1	.	CASSQVPQGANEKLFF	TGCGCCAGCAGCCAAGTGCCACAGGGGGCTAATGAAAAACTGTTTTTT
TRBV2	20	TRBJ2-5	TRBD2	.	CASSEAMASSGRLGWETQYF	TGTGCCAGCAGTGAAGCAATGGCGTCTAGCGGGAGGTTGGGATGGGAGACCCAGTACTTC
TRBV5-4	13	TRBJ1-1	.	.	CASSLVRGTEAFF	TGTGCCAGCAGCTTGGTCCGGGGAACTGAAGCTTTCTTT
TRBV18	15	TRBJ2-7	TRBD2	.	CASSPPGLGNYEQYF	TGTGCCAGCTCACCCCCGGGACTAGGGAACTACGAGCAGTACTTC
TRBV11-2	13	TRBJ1-4	.	.	CATNRVVGEKLFF	TGTGCCACCAACCGGGTGGTTGGCGAAAAACTGTTTTTT
TRBV27	13	TRBJ1-1	.	.	CASSRTANTEAFF	TGTGCCAGCAGCCGGACAGCGAACACTGAAGCTTTCTTT
TRBV4-2	16	TRBJ2-7	TRBD2	.	CASSQEGTSEGYEQYF	TGTGCCAGCAGCCAAGAAGGGACTAGCGAGGGCTACGAGCAGTACTTC
TRBV7-9	15	TRBJ2-2	.	.	CASSQTTGNTGELFF	TGTGCCAGCAGCCAAACGACTGGGAACACCGGGGAGCTGTTTTTT
TRBV7-2	19	TRBJ2-1	TRBD2	.	CASSLVGLAGVGFYNEQFF	TGTGCCAGCAGCTTAGTGGGACTAGCGGGAGTTGGGTTCTACAATGAGCAGTTCTTC
TRBV11-3	16	TRBJ2-1	.	.	CASSLADYPPYNEQFF	TGTGCCAGCAGCTTAGCGGACTACCCCCCCTACAATGAGCAGTTCTTC
TRBV19	17	TRBJ1-1	TRBD1	.	CASRNHRGQLANTEAFF	TGTGCCAGTAGGAATCACAGGGGGCAGCTGGCGAACACTGAAGCTTTCTTT
TRBV6-1	16	TRBJ1-5	.	.	CASSEWPRRGNQPQHF	TGTGCCAGCAGTGAATGGCCTCGACGGGGCAATCAGCCCCAGCATTTT
TRBV27	15	TRBJ2-1	.	.	CASSLIPPGYNEQFF	TGTGCCAGCAGTTTAATCCCCCCGGGATACAATGAGCAGTTCTTC
TRBV6-5	14	TRBJ1-2	TRBD1	.	CASRQQGIHYGYTF	TGTGCCAGCAGACAACAGGGGATTCACTATGGCTACACCTTC
TRBV24-1	14	TRBJ2-5	TRBD1	.	CATSGQGRWETQYF	TGTGCCACCAGCGGACAGGGGAGATGGGAGACCCAGTACTTC
TRBV18	15	TRBJ2-7	.	.	CASSVLPGREYEQYF	TGTGCCAGCTCCGTATTGCCCGGACGGGAGTACGAGCAGTACTTC
TRBV27	15	TRBJ2-1	TRBD1	.	CASSHRDRGYNEQFF	TGTGCCAGCAGTCACCGGGACAGGGGATACAATGAGCAGTTCTTC
TRBV7-9	15	TRBJ2-3	TRBD2	.	CASSYGGANTDTQYF	TGTGCCAGCAGCTACGGGGGGGCAAACACAGATACGCAGTATTTT
TRBV15	15	TRBJ1-3	.	few	CATSRNTGTSNTIYF	TGTGCCACCAGCAGAAATACCGGGACATCCAACACCATATATTTT
TRBV5-1	16	TRBJ2-1	TRBD2	.	CASSYSGTSGYNEQFF	TGCGCCAGCAGCTACTCCGGGACTAGCGGGTACAATGAGCAGTTCTTC
TRBV4-3	16	TRBJ2-7	TRBD2	.	CASSQEFLAASYEQYF	TGCGCCAGCAGCCAAGAATTTCTAGCGGCCTCCTACGAGCAGTACTTC
TRBV5-5	15	TRBJ2-3	TRBD1	once	CASSLRTGSTDTQYF	TGTGCCAGCAGCTTACGGACAGGGTCCACAGATACGCAGTATTTT
TRBV5-1	16	TRBJ2-3	.	.	CASSLNSRESTDTQYF	TGCGCCAGCAGCCTAAACTCTAGGGAGAGCACAGATACGCAGTATTTT
TRBV6-2/TRBV6-3	14	TRBJ1-6	.	once	CASSSPLRGSPLHF	TGTGCCAGCAGTTCCCCTTTAAGGGGATCACCCCTCCACTTT
TRBV30	14	TRBJ2-3	.	.	CAWSVPRIRYTQYF	TGTGCCTGGAGTGTCCCCAGGATTCGATATACGCAGTATTTT
TRBV28	14	TRBJ2-7	TRBD2	.	CASRRSGSGHEQYF	TGTGCCAGCAGACGTAGCGGGTCCGGGCACGAGCAGTACTTC
TRBV7-2	16	TRBJ2-1	TRBD2	.	CASSVSSGSSYNEQFF	TGTGCCAGCAGCGTCAGTAGCGGGAGCTCCTACAATGAGCAGTTCTTC